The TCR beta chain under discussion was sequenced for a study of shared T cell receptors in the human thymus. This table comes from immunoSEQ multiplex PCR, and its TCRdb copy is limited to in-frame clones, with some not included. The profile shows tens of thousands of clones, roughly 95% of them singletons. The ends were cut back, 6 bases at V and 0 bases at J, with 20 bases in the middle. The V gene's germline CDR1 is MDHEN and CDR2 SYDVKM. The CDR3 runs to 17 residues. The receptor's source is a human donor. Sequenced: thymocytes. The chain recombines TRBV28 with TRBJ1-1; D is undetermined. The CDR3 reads CASRHLDKDLMNTEAFF. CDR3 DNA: TGTGCCAGCAGACACCTAGATAAGGATTTGATGAACACTGAAGCTTTCTTT. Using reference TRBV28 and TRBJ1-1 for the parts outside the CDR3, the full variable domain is DVKVTQSSRYLVKRTGEKVFLECVQDMDHENMFWYRQDPGLGLRLIYFSYDVKMKEKGDIPEGYSVSREKKERFSLILESASTNQTSMYLCASRHLDKDLMNTEAFFGQGTRLTVV.